Each of the 19 T cell receptor beta chains below was sequenced from the same sample in a study of cytomegalovirus exposure and HLA in healthy donors. 60 Vbeta and 13 Jbeta primers were used in PCR. This table comes from immunoSEQ multiplex PCR, and its TCRdb copy is limited to in-frame clones, with some not included. The sample yields fewer than 200,000 clones, around 85% seen once. Sequenced material: PBMCs. Receptors originate from a woman aged 25 to 39 in good health and CMV-seronegative.

V is TRBV28 and J is TRBJ1-1; D remains unclear. V was pared by 2 bases and J by 1 base, with 5 bases between. The CDR3 contains 13 residues. From germline, CDR1 is MDHEN and CDR2 SYDVKM. The CDR3 coding sequence is TGTGCCAGCAGTTTAGGGCGGAACACTGAAGCTTTCTTT. It codes for CASSLGRNTEAFF.

The chain uses TRBV5-1 and TRBJ1-1, with no clear D. V dropped 0 bases and J dropped 3 bases, with 6 bases sitting between them. Germline V gene data show CDR1 as SGHRS and CDR2 as YFSETQ. The CDR3 runs to 13 residues. The CDR3 spells CASSLVSDTEAFF. CDR3 bases: TGCGCCAGCAGCTTGGTTTCCGACACTGAAGCTTTCTTT.

About this clone: A read error is likely, as this CDR3 ends without the conserved phenylalanine or tryptophan. The chain carries TRBV29-1 and TRBJ1-1; tentative D call: TRBD1 (5 bases). CDR3 length: 10 residues. CDR1 is SQVTM, CDR2 ANQGSEA, per germline. CDR3 bases: TGCGCTGGGGCTAACACTGAAGCTTTCCTT. It codes for CAGANTEAFL.

This clone is a singleton in its sample. The chain is built from TRBV29-1 and TRBJ2-5; D might be TRBD1 (6 bases). The CDR3 spans 13 residues. Per germline, CDR1 SQVTM and CDR2 ANQGSEA. Trimming shortened V by 1 base and J by 5 bases, and 11 bases separated the two germline ends. CDR3 amino acids: CSVEAGVGETQYF. CDR3 DNA: TGCAGCGTTGAAGCAGGGGTCGGGGAGACCCAGTACTTC.

The rearrangement links TRBV15 to TRBJ1-5; D not resolved. The CDR3 runs to 16 residues. V lost 1 base, J lost 2 bases, and 12 bases lay in between. Germline CDR1 reads LNHNV; CDR2 reads YYDKDF (reference sequence). The CDR3, as DNA: TGTGCCACCAGCAGAGGGGTAGGTCAGGGCAATCAGCCCCAGCATTTT. This codes for CATSRGVGQGNQPQHF.

This clone was picked up a small number of times. V is TRBV7-6 and J is TRBJ1-2; the match to TRBD1 covers 7 bases. Germline V gives CDR1 SGHVS, CDR2 FNYEAQ. Trimming removed 5 bases from V and 0 bases from J; junction bases left unmatched: 6. The CDR3 has 15 amino acids. The CDR3 sequence is CASSPQTGSNYGYTF. In DNA, the CDR3 is TGTGCCAGCAGCCCCCAGACAGGGTCTAACTATGGCTACACCTTC.

The CDR3 nucleotides are TGTGCCAGCAGGGGACTCACAATCTCGGAGACCCAGTACTTC. It specifies CASRGLTISETQYF. This rearrangement joins TRBV27 to TRBJ2-5; D is perhaps TRBD2 (6 bases). Per the germline V gene, CDR1 is MNHEY and CDR2 is SMNVEV (reference sequence). CDR3 size: 14 residues. V lost 6 bases and J lost 5, with 16 bases in between.

The V and J genes are TRBV6-1 and TRBJ1-6; D gene ambiguous. Germline V CDR1 and CDR2: MNHNS, SASEGT. Deletions cut 7 bases from V and 11 bases from J, with 18 bases between. This CDR3 is built from 14 residues. The CDR3 region has the DNA TGTGCCAGCACTACCGGTGGCGGGGTGACACCCCTCCACTTT. The encoded protein is CASTTGGGVTPLHF.

This rearrangement joins TRBV9 to TRBJ2-1; D might be TRBD2 (6 bases). This CDR3 is 16 amino acids long. Deletions cut 4 bases from V and 4 bases from J, with 18 bases between. Germline CDR1 and CDR2: SGDLS and YYNGEE. The CDR3, as DNA: TGTGCCAGCAGCCAACGAGGGAGCGGGCTATACAATGAGCAGTTCTTC. This translates into CASSQRGSGLYNEQFF.

The V gene is TRBV6-4, the J gene TRBJ1-5, with 7 positions matching TRBD1. Per the germline V gene, CDR1 is MRHNA and CDR2 is SNTAGT. The CDR3 is 15 residues long. The V gene end was trimmed by 5 bases and the J gene end by 3 bases; junction bases not matched to a gene: 7. This CDR3 is CASSPLGGTNQPQHF. The CDR3 bases are TGTGCCAGCAGTCCCCTAGGGGGCACCAATCAGCCCCAGCATTTT.

The chain carries TRBV18 and TRBJ1-2; 7 bases match TRBD1. This CDR3 comprises 12 residues. V lost 3 bases, J lost 8 bases, and 3 bases stayed unmatched. Germline V CDR1 and CDR2: KGHSH, LQKENI. The chain's CDR3 is CASSPTGLGYTF. CDR3 coding DNA: TGTGCCAGCTCACCGACAGGGTTAGGCTACACCTTC.

The V and J genes are TRBV6-1 and TRBJ2-3, with D perhaps TRBD1 (5 bases). Germline V gives CDR1 MNHNS, CDR2 SASEGT. The length of the CDR3 is 17 residues. The V gene lost 1 base and the J gene lost 0 bases, with 14 bases spanning the gap. The CDR3 bases are TGTGCCAGCAGTGAAGTGAAGGGGCTTTCTAGCACAGATACGCAGTATTTT. Translating it yields CASSEVKGLSSTDTQYF.

The CDR3 sequence is CASIEDRGYEQYF. CDR3 DNA: TGTGCCAGCATTGAGGACAGGGGCTACGAGCAGTACTTC. This chain uses TRBV2 with TRBJ2-7; 9 positions match TRBD1. This CDR3 region has 13 residues. The germline gives CDR1 SNHLY, CDR2 FYNNEI. The V gene end was trimmed by 7 bases and the J gene end by 3 bases; junction bases not matched to a gene: 4.

Here the CDR3 DNA reads TGTGCCAGCAGCGGGAGTAACAATGAGCAGTTCTTC. Its protein product is CASSGSNNEQFF. The chain links TRBV6-1 to TRBJ2-1, with D possibly TRBD2 on 6 matching bases. This CDR3 contains 12 residues. Germline V gives CDR1 MNHNS, CDR2 SASEGT. V was pared by 6 bases and J by 5 bases, with 8 bases between.

The rearrangement joins TRBV4-1 to TRBJ2-1, with 7 nucleotides matching TRBD1. CDR1 is MGHRA and CDR2 is YSYEKL in the germline V gene. The CDR3 has 16 residues. Losses at the gene ends were 0 bases for V and 8 bases for J; bases not matched to a gene: 10. The CDR3 DNA follows: TGCGCCAGCAGCCAAGATGCCTCGCAGGGGGTCCATGAGCAGTTCTTC. Translation: CASSQDASQGVHEQFF.

This chain links TRBV14 with TRBJ2-1; 9 nucleotides agree with TRBD1. Germline assignment: CDR1 SGHDN and CDR2 FVKESK. The V segment lost 3 bases and the J segment 6 bases; nucleotides outside the gene matches: 3. This CDR3 is 14 amino acids long. The CDR3 loop reads CASSHGTGINEQFF. The CDR3 DNA follows: TGTGCCAGCAGCCACGGGACAGGGATCAATGAGCAGTTCTTC.

This rearrangement joins TRBV19 to TRBJ2-5, with a tentative D call TRBD2 (6 bases). The germline CDR1 and CDR2 sequences are LNHDA and SQIVND (reference sequence). V was trimmed by 6 bases and J by 5 bases, leaving 13 bases between them. CDR3 length equals 13 residues. This chain's CDR3 is CASRAGRGETQYF. The CDR3 DNA reads as TGTGCCAGTAGAGCCGGACGGGGGGAGACCCAGTACTTC.

This sequence joins TRBV27 and TRBJ2-4, with D perhaps TRBD1 (6 bases). Germline V lookup: CDR1 MNHEY, CDR2 SMNVEV (reference sequence). The ends were cut back, 3 bases at V and 7 bases at J, with 10 bases in the middle. The CDR3 consists of 13 residues. The CDR3 loop reads CASSFTGNNIQYF. Written as DNA, the CDR3 is TGTGCCAGCAGTTTTACAGGGAACAACATTCAGTACTTC.

The chain links TRBV19 to TRBJ2-3; 7 bases line up with TRBD2. The germline V gene has CDR1 LNHDA and CDR2 SQIVND (reference sequence). CDR3 length: 14 amino acids. The V gene end was trimmed by 6 bases and the J gene end by 1 base; junction bases not matched to a gene: 4. Here the CDR3 reads CASRDRGGTDTQYF. The CDR3 region has the DNA TGTGCCAGTAGGGATCGGGGGGGCACAGATACGCAGTATTTT.